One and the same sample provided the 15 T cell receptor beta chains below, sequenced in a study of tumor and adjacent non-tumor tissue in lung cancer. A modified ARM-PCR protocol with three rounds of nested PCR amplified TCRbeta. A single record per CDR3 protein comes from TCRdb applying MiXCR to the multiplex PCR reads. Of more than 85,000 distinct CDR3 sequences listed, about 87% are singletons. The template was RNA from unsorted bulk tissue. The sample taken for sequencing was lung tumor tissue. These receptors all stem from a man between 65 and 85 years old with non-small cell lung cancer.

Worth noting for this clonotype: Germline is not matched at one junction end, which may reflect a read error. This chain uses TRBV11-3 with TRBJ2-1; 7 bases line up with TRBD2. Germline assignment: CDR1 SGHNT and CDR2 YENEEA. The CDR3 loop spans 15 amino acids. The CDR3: CASNLTRGRENEQFF. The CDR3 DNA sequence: TGTGCCAGCAACTTAACTAGAGGGAGGGAAAATGAACAGTTCTTC.

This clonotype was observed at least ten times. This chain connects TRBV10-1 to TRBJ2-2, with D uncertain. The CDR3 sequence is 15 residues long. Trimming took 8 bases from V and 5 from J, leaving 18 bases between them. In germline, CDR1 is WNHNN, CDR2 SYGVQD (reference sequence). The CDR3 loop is CASGRWGLRTGELFF. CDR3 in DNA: TGCGCCAGCGGGCGCTGGGGATTGCGGACCGGGGAGCTGTTTTTT.

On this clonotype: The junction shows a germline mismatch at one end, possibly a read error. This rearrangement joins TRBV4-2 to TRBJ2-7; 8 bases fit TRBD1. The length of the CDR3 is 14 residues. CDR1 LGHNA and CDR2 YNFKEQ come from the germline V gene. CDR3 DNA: TGTACCAGCATCCAAGGACAGGGTCTCTACAAGCAGTACTTC. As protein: CTSIQGQGLYKQYF.

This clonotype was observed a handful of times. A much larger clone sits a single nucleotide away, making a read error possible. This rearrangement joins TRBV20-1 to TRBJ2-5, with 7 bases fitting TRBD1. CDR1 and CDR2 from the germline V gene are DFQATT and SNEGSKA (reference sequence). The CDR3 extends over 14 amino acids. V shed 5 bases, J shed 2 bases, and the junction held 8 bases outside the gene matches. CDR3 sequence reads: CSALPPGQQETQYF. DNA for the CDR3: TGCAGTGCTCTTCCCCCGGGACAGCAAGAGACCCAGTACTTC.

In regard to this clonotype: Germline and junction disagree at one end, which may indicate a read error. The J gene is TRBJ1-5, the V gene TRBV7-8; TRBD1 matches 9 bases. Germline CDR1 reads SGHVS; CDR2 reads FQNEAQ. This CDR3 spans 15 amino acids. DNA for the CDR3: TGTGCCAGCAACGGGACAGGGAATAGCAATCAGCCTCAGCTTTTT. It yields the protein CASNGTGNSNQPQLF.

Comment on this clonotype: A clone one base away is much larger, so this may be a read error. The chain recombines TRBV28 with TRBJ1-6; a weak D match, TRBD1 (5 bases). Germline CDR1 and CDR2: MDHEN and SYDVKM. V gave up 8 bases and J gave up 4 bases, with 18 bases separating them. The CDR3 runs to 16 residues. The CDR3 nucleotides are TGTGCCAGCTGTGCTGGTGGGGCGGGTTATAATTCACCCCTCCACTTT. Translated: CASCAGGAGYNSPLHF.

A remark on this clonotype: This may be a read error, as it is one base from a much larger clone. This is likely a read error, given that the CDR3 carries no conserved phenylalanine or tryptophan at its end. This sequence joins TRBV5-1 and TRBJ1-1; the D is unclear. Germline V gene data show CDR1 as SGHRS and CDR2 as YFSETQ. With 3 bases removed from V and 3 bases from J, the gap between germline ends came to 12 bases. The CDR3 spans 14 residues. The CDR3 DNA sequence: TGCGCCAGCAGCTCGTCGGGCAGAGACACTGAAGCTTTCATT. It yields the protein CASSSSGRDTEAFI.

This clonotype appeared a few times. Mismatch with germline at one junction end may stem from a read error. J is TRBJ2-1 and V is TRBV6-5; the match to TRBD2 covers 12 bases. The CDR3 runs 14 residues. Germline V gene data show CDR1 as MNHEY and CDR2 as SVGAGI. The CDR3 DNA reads TGTGCCAGTAGTGGGGGACTAGCGGGCGGCGAGCAGTCCTTC. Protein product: CASSGGLAGGEQSF.

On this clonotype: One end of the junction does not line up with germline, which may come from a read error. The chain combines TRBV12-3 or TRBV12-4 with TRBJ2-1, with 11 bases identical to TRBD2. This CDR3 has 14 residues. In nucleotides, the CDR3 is TGTGCCAGAAGTCTAGCGGGGGGCTCGGATAAGCAATTCTTC. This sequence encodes CARSLAGGSDKQFF.

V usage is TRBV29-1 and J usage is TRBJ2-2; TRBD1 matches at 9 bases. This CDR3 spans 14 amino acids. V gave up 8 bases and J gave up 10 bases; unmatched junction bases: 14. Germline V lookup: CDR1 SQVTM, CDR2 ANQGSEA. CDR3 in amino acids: CSIAGTGNLMELFF. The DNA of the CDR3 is TGCAGCATTGCCGGGACAGGGAATCTCATGGAGCTGTTTTTT.

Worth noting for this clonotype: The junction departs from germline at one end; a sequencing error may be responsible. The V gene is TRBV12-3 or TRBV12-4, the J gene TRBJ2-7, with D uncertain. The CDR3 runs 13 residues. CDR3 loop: CASCLCSTYEQYF. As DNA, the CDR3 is TGTGCCAGCTGTTTGTGCAGCACCTACGAGCAGTACTTC.

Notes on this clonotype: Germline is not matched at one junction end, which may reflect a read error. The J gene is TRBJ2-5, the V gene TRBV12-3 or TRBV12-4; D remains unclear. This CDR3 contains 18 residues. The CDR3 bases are TGTGTCAGCAGTCCCCTTTTGGGCTCCACCGGCCCAAAAGAGACCCAGTACTTC. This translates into CVSSPLLGSTGPKETQYF.

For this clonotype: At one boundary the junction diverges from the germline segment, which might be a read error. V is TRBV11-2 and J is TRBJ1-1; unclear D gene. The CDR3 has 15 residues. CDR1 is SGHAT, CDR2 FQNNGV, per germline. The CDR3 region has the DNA TGTGCCAGCAGCTTCGCTAATTCAAGGTACACTGAAGCTATCTTT. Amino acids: CASSFANSRYTEAIF.

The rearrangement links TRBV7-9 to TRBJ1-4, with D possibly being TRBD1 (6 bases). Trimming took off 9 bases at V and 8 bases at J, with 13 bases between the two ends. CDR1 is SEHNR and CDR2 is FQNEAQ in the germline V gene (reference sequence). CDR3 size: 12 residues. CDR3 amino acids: CASCLGGEKLFF. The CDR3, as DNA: TGTGCCAGTTGCTTAGGGGGAGAAAAACTGTTTTTT.

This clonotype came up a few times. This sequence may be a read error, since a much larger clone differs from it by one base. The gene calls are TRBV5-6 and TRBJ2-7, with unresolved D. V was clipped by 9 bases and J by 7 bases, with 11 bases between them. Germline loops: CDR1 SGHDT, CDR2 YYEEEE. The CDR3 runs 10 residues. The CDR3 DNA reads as TGTGCCAACACCATGGGGGAGCAGTACTTC. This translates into CANTMGEQYF.